This T cell receptor (beta chain) was identified during a study of blood T cell repertoires in COVID-19. The wider study: Spain, Italy and the United States supplied samples that represented acute and convalescent COVID-19.

The assay was immunoSEQ multiplex PCR, and TCRdb's table has in-frame clones only and misses some. The repertoire holds under 200,000 clones, about 85% seen once, with approximately 5.4% in the top ten. Germline V lookup: CDR1 MRHNA, CDR2 SNTAGT. The CDR3 contains 18 residues. V was shortened by 0 bases and J by 1 base, with 16 bases between the two germline ends. The genes are TRBV6-4 and TRBJ2-1; perhaps TRBD1 as D (5 bases). This TCR came from a woman aged 50 to 60 with COVID-19, enrolled during active disease. Material: peripheral blood. The CDR3 sequence: CASSDSSDPSGSYNEQFF. CDR3 in DNA: TGTGCCAGCAGTGACTCGTCAGATCCTTCAGGGTCCTACAATGAGCAGTTCTTC.